Listed below are T cell receptor beta chains from one sample, sequenced in a study of blood T cell repertoires in COVID-19. TCRdb's copy holds only in-frame clones and misses some; the assay was immunoSEQ multiplex PCR. Altogether about 140,000 clones are present, 81% being singletons, with the ten largest covering roughly 8.2%. The specimen sequenced was peripheral blood. These receptors were obtained from a human donor in a cohort sampled during active COVID-19. Both conserved end residues are part of each CDR3. The D gene is left open where the match is weak. The size field is filled for only some rows; it gives once, few, many or a size class.

clone size: -
D gene: -
V gene: TRBV9
J gene: TRBJ2-7
CDR3 DNA: TGTGCCAGCAGCGTAGCTCTAGGTTCCTACGAGCAGTACTTC
CDR3 protein: CASSVALGSYEQYF

clone size: -
D gene: -
V gene: TRBV7-8
J gene: TRBJ2-6
CDR3 DNA: TGTGCCAGCAGCTTAGAGTGGGGGGCTGGGGCCAACGTCCTGACTTTC
CDR3 protein: CASSLEWGAGANVLTF

clone size: -
D gene: TRBD1
V gene: TRBV7-9
J gene: TRBJ2-7
CDR3 DNA: TGTGCCAGCAGCCGCCGGGACAGGGGGCTGAACGAGCAGTACTTC
CDR3 protein: CASSRRDRGLNEQYF

clone size: -
D gene: TRBD2
V gene: TRBV4-2
J gene: TRBJ2-5
CDR3 DNA: TGTGCCAGCAGCCTCCGCGGGGCTAGCGGGAGGCAAGAGACCCAGTACTTC
CDR3 protein: CASSLRGASGRQETQYF

clone size: -
D gene: TRBD1
V gene: TRBV7-2
J gene: TRBJ2-5
CDR3 DNA: TGTGCCAGCAGCTTTGACAGGGGTCAGACCCAGTACTTC
CDR3 protein: CASSFDRGQTQYF

clone size: -
D gene: TRBD2
V gene: TRBV28
J gene: TRBJ2-4
CDR3 DNA: TGTGCCAGCAGTTTTAGGTCCAAACGGGGGGGTCCGAACTTC
CDR3 protein: CASSFRSKRGGPNF

clone size: -
D gene: TRBD1
V gene: TRBV19
J gene: TRBJ2-1
CDR3 DNA: TGTGCCAGTAGTATTTATTTTGGGACAGGGACCAATGAGCAGTTCTTC
CDR3 protein: CASSIYFGTGTNEQFF

clone size: once
D gene: -
V gene: TRBV29-1
J gene: TRBJ2-7
CDR3 DNA: TGCAGCGTTGTGTGCCGGGACACCAACACCTACGAGCAGTACTTC
CDR3 protein: CSVVCRDTNTYEQYF

clone size: once
D gene: TRBD1
V gene: TRBV18
J gene: TRBJ1-5
CDR3 DNA: TGTGCCAGCTCAAATGTTGACAGGGCCGGCAATCAGCCCCAGCATTTT
CDR3 protein: CASSNVDRAGNQPQHF

clone size: -
D gene: -
V gene: TRBV23-1
J gene: TRBJ2-7
CDR3 DNA: TGCGCCAGCAGTCTTCAGGTCCACGAGCAGTACTTC
CDR3 protein: CASSLQVHEQYF

clone size: -
D gene: TRBD2
V gene: TRBV4-3
J gene: TRBJ2-7
CDR3 DNA: TGCGCCAGCAGCCAAGATCGGTTCGGCGGGGGCTCCTACGAGCAGTACTTC
CDR3 protein: CASSQDRFGGGSYEQYF

clone size: -
D gene: TRBD1
V gene: TRBV6-5
J gene: TRBJ2-3
CDR3 DNA: TGTGCCAGCAAGGGGGCCAGGGGGTCAGATACGCAGTATTTT
CDR3 protein: CASKGARGSDTQYF

clone size: -
D gene: TRBD2
V gene: TRBV24-1
J gene: TRBJ2-7
CDR3 DNA: TGTGCCACCATCTCGCGGTCGCCGACTAGCCCCTACGAGCAGTACTTC
CDR3 protein: CATISRSPTSPYEQYF

clone size: -
D gene: -
V gene: TRBV29-1
J gene: TRBJ1-2
CDR3 DNA: TGCAGCGTCAGTGAGGGCGAGGGCTACACCTTC
CDR3 protein: CSVSEGEGYTF

clone size: many
D gene: -
V gene: TRBV6-2/TRBV6-3
J gene: TRBJ1-1
CDR3 DNA: TGTGCCAGCAGTTGGGTCGGGTTGAACACTGAAGCTTTCTTT
CDR3 protein: CASSWVGLNTEAFF

clone size: -
D gene: TRBD2
V gene: TRBV13
J gene: TRBJ2-3
CDR3 DNA: TGTGCCAGCAGCTCCCTCGGGACTAGCGGTCTGGATACGCAGTATTTT
CDR3 protein: CASSSLGTSGLDTQYF

clone size: -
D gene: -
V gene: TRBV5-8
J gene: TRBJ2-7
CDR3 DNA: TGTGCCAGCAGCTTGTTGCAGGGAATTTCCTACGAGCAGTACTTC
CDR3 protein: CASSLLQGISYEQYF

clone size: -
D gene: -
V gene: TRBV9
J gene: TRBJ2-7
CDR3 DNA: TGTGCCAGCAGCGTAGTGGGCACCTACGGGGACGAGCAGTACTTC
CDR3 protein: CASSVVGTYGDEQYF

clone size: once
D gene: TRBD1
V gene: TRBV7-3
J gene: TRBJ1-4
CDR3 DNA: TGTGCCAGCAGCTCCCGGACAGGGGCCGGTGAAAAACTGTTTTTT
CDR3 protein: CASSSRTGAGEKLFF

clone size: -
D gene: TRBD2
V gene: TRBV6-6
J gene: TRBJ2-1
CDR3 DNA: TGTGCCAGCACCAAAGGACTAGCGGGAGTAATGGATGAGCAGTTCTTC
CDR3 protein: CASTKGLAGVMDEQFF

clone size: -
D gene: -
V gene: TRBV6-4
J gene: TRBJ2-1
CDR3 DNA: TGTGCCAGCAGTGGAGGGGGGGACTCCTACAATGAGCAGTTCTTC
CDR3 protein: CASSGGGDSYNEQFF

clone size: -
D gene: -
V gene: TRBV5-1
J gene: TRBJ1-4
CDR3 DNA: TGCGCCAGCAGCTTGCGACATGGGAATGAAAAACTGTTTTTT
CDR3 protein: CASSLRHGNEKLFF

clone size: -
D gene: -
V gene: TRBV19
J gene: TRBJ2-1
CDR3 DNA: TGTGCCAGTAGTATCTCCGCGGGACTGAGTACCCATGAGCAGTTCTTC
CDR3 protein: CASSISAGLSTHEQFF

clone size: -
D gene: TRBD2
V gene: TRBV28
J gene: TRBJ2-7
CDR3 DNA: TGTGCCAGCAGTTCTCTAGCGGGCCTCTCCTACGAGCAGTACTTC
CDR3 protein: CASSSLAGLSYEQYF

clone size: -
D gene: TRBD1
V gene: TRBV18
J gene: TRBJ1-4
CDR3 DNA: TGTGCCAGCTCACCTTGGGACAGGAATGAAAAACTGTTTTTT
CDR3 protein: CASSPWDRNEKLFF

clone size: -
D gene: TRBD2
V gene: TRBV7-9
J gene: TRBJ2-3
CDR3 DNA: TGTGCCAGCAGCTTAGGCCTAGCGGGTATCACAGATACGCAGTATTTT
CDR3 protein: CASSLGLAGITDTQYF

clone size: once
D gene: TRBD2
V gene: TRBV10-2
J gene: TRBJ2-7
CDR3 DNA: TGCGCCAGCAGTCTAGCGGGAGGCGGGGAGCAGTACTTC
CDR3 protein: CASSLAGGGEQYF

clone size: -
D gene: TRBD1
V gene: TRBV7-9
J gene: TRBJ1-5
CDR3 DNA: TGTGCCAGCAGCTTCGCCGACAGGGGAGGCAATCAGCCCCAGCATTTT
CDR3 protein: CASSFADRGGNQPQHF

clone size: -
D gene: TRBD2
V gene: TRBV9
J gene: TRBJ2-7
CDR3 DNA: TGTGCCAGCAGCGTAGCGCCGGGAGGGCCCTACGAGCAGTACTTC
CDR3 protein: CASSVAPGGPYEQYF

clone size: -
D gene: -
V gene: TRBV7-8
J gene: TRBJ2-2
CDR3 DNA: TGTGCCAGCAGCACCGGAAGGCGCGGCGCGAACACCGGGGAGCTGTTTTTT
CDR3 protein: CASSTGRRGANTGELFF

clone size: few
D gene: -
V gene: TRBV14
J gene: TRBJ1-1
CDR3 DNA: TGTGCCAGCAGCCAACCAGGGGTGAACACTGAAGCTTTCTTT
CDR3 protein: CASSQPGVNTEAFF

clone size: -
D gene: TRBD2
V gene: TRBV10-3
J gene: TRBJ2-3
CDR3 DNA: TGTGCCATCATGGTTAGCGGGGGCACAGATACGCAGTATTTT
CDR3 protein: CAIMVSGGTDTQYF

clone size: -
D gene: -
V gene: TRBV5-1
J gene: TRBJ2-5
CDR3 DNA: TGCGCCAGCAGCTTGGGGACATATAGGGAGACCCAGTACTTC
CDR3 protein: CASSLGTYRETQYF

clone size: -
D gene: TRBD1
V gene: TRBV27
J gene: TRBJ1-1
CDR3 DNA: TGTGCCAGCAGTTTGGGGACAGGGGTTAGAATCACTGAAGCTTTCTTT
CDR3 protein: CASSLGTGVRITEAFF

clone size: -
D gene: TRBD2
V gene: TRBV9
J gene: TRBJ2-5
CDR3 DNA: TGTGCCAGCAGCCCCGGACTAGCCTGGGGAGAGACCCAGTACTTC
CDR3 protein: CASSPGLAWGETQYF

clone size: -
D gene: TRBD2
V gene: TRBV6-2/TRBV6-3
J gene: TRBJ2-5
CDR3 DNA: TGTGCCAGCAGTTTGGCGGGAGACCTCCAAGAGACCCAGTACTTC
CDR3 protein: CASSLAGDLQETQYF

clone size: -
D gene: TRBD1
V gene: TRBV19
J gene: TRBJ1-2
CDR3 DNA: TGTGCCAGTAGTATAGTGGGGGGACAGCTCTATGGCTACACCTTC
CDR3 protein: CASSIVGGQLYGYTF

clone size: -
D gene: TRBD1
V gene: TRBV7-3
J gene: TRBJ2-7
CDR3 DNA: TGTGCCAGCAGCTTAAGTGGGTGTGAGGCAGGGGGCTACGAGCAGTACTTC
CDR3 protein: CASSLSGCEAGGYEQYF

clone size: -
D gene: TRBD1
V gene: TRBV7-3
J gene: TRBJ2-1
CDR3 DNA: TGTGCCAGCAGCTTATTTGGACAGGGAGACAATGAGCAGTTCTTC
CDR3 protein: CASSLFGQGDNEQFF

clone size: -
D gene: TRBD1
V gene: TRBV3-1/TRBV3-2
J gene: TRBJ1-3
CDR3 DNA: TGTGCCAGCAGTCGGGACAGAGCCTTCTCCGGAAACACCATATATTTT
CDR3 protein: CASSRDRAFSGNTIYF

clone size: -
D gene: TRBD1
V gene: TRBV6-5
J gene: TRBJ1-2
CDR3 DNA: TGTGCCAGCAGAAGGGACAGGACCACCTATGGCTACACCTTC
CDR3 protein: CASRRDRTTYGYTF

clone size: -
D gene: -
V gene: TRBV10-3
J gene: TRBJ2-7
CDR3 DNA: TGTGCCATCAGGGAGGCAACGGGGTTGACCTACGAGCAGTACTTC
CDR3 protein: CAIREATGLTYEQYF

clone size: -
D gene: TRBD1
V gene: TRBV15
J gene: TRBJ1-1
CDR3 DNA: TGTGCCACCAGCGGAAAGGACAGGGTTGTGACTGAAGCTTTCTTT
CDR3 protein: CATSGKDRVVTEAFF

clone size: few
D gene: TRBD1
V gene: TRBV29-1
J gene: TRBJ1-6
CDR3 DNA: TGCAGCGCTGCCGACAGGGCTGATTCACCCCTCCACTTT
CDR3 protein: CSAADRADSPLHF

clone size: -
D gene: TRBD1
V gene: TRBV6-1
J gene: TRBJ1-2
CDR3 DNA: TGTGCCAGCAGTGTTGTACAGGGGACCACCTACTATGGCTACACCTTC
CDR3 protein: CASSVVQGTTYYGYTF

clone size: -
D gene: -
V gene: TRBV28
J gene: TRBJ2-7
CDR3 DNA: TGTGCCAGCAGTTTTAGCGGTTACGTGTACGAGCAGTACTTC
CDR3 protein: CASSFSGYVYEQYF

clone size: -
D gene: -
V gene: TRBV28
J gene: TRBJ2-7
CDR3 DNA: TGTGCCAGCAGTATTTACTTCTCCTACGAGCAGTACTTC
CDR3 protein: CASSIYFSYEQYF

clone size: few
D gene: TRBD1
V gene: TRBV3-1/TRBV3-2
J gene: TRBJ2-7
CDR3 DNA: TGTGCCAGCAGCCGGGCAGGGGGCTACGAGCAGTACTTC
CDR3 protein: CASSRAGGYEQYF

clone size: -
D gene: TRBD1
V gene: TRBV14
J gene: TRBJ2-7
CDR3 DNA: TGTGCCAGCAGCCAATGGACAGGGGGCGCCGAGCAGTACTTC
CDR3 protein: CASSQWTGGAEQYF

clone size: -
D gene: -
V gene: TRBV4-2
J gene: TRBJ2-4
CDR3 DNA: TGTGCCAGCAGCCAAGTAGAGAGTAGTGTCAGCGGCCCAAACATTCAGTACTTC
CDR3 protein: CASSQVESSVSGPNIQYF

clone size: -
D gene: TRBD2
V gene: TRBV27
J gene: TRBJ2-7
CDR3 DNA: TGTGCCAGCAGTTTACGGGAGGACTACGAGCAGTACTTC
CDR3 protein: CASSLREDYEQYF

clone size: -
D gene: -
V gene: TRBV6-6
J gene: TRBJ2-1
CDR3 DNA: TGTGCCAGCAGTTCTGGACAGTCTCGACCTGAGCAGTTCTTC
CDR3 protein: CASSSGQSRPEQFF

clone size: -
D gene: TRBD1
V gene: TRBV5-5
J gene: TRBJ1-1
CDR3 DNA: TGTGCCAGCAGGCGGGACAGGTCGAACACTGAAGCTTTCTTT
CDR3 protein: CASRRDRSNTEAFF

clone size: -
D gene: TRBD2
V gene: TRBV28
J gene: TRBJ2-7
CDR3 DNA: TGTGCCAGCAGTTTCCCAGCGGGAGGGTCCGAGCAGTACTTC
CDR3 protein: CASSFPAGGSEQYF

clone size: -
D gene: TRBD2
V gene: TRBV7-2
J gene: TRBJ2-5
CDR3 DNA: TGTGCCAGCAGCTTATATTCGACTAGCGGGTTACAAGAGACCCAGTACTTC
CDR3 protein: CASSLYSTSGLQETQYF

clone size: once
D gene: -
V gene: TRBV6-5
J gene: TRBJ1-1
CDR3 DNA: TGTGCCAGCAGTCGAGGGGGTTACACTGAAGCTTTCTTT
CDR3 protein: CASSRGGYTEAFF

clone size: -
D gene: TRBD2
V gene: TRBV3-1/TRBV3-2
J gene: TRBJ2-5
CDR3 DNA: TGTGCCAGCAGCCGGGATGAGCGGGAGGGCCGCCAAGAGACCCAGTACTTC
CDR3 protein: CASSRDEREGRQETQYF

clone size: -
D gene: TRBD2
V gene: TRBV10-2
J gene: TRBJ2-7
CDR3 DNA: TGCGCCAGCAGTGAGTCGAGGGGACTAGCGGGAGCCAAAACCTACGAGCAGTACTTC
CDR3 protein: CASSESRGLAGAKTYEQYF

clone size: -
D gene: -
V gene: TRBV29-1
J gene: TRBJ1-2
CDR3 DNA: TGCAGCGTTGTTGCAGGGCTCCGGGTCGGCTACACCTTC
CDR3 protein: CSVVAGLRVGYTF

clone size: -
D gene: TRBD1
V gene: TRBV27
J gene: TRBJ2-1
CDR3 DNA: TGTGCCAGCAGTTCTCTGCGGGACAGGCCCTACAATGAGCAGTTCTTC
CDR3 protein: CASSSLRDRPYNEQFF